These 4 T cell receptor beta chains were sequenced from one sample in a study of naive and memory T cell subsets. Whole-study results and caveats: A few larger clonotypes appeared in naive repertoires, especially CD8, possibly memory cells re-expressing CD45RA.

What these receptors recognize is not known. Both TRBC1 and TRBC2 were covered by a beta constant-region primer of two equimolar oligonucleotides. Nested alpha and beta constant-region primers with the SP2 primer drove four PCR rounds on ligated cDNA. From the UMI-ligation and nested PCR reads, TCRdb called clonotypes with MiXCR, one entry per CDR3 protein. The sample lists more than 120,000 distinct CDR3 sequences; about a fifth were seen once. Sequencing used naive CD8+ T cells from blood. The receptors derive from a human donor in good health.

At least ten counts were recorded for this clonotype. This chain joins TRBV28 and TRBJ2-5, with D possibly being TRBD2 (5 bases). Germline CDR1 MDHEN, CDR2 SYDVKM. V gave up 6 bases and J gave up 4 bases, with 21 bases separating them. The CDR3 covers 16 residues. CDR3 in DNA: TGTGCCAGCAGGGAGGACCTGCCCCGCGGGTTAGAGACCCAGTACTTC. This translates into CASREDLPRGLETQYF.

This clonotype was recorded a few times. V and J are TRBV28 and TRBJ1-5; possible D gene TRBD1, 6 bases. Looked up from germline, CDR1 is MDHEN and CDR2 is SYDVKM. The germline V and J ends were trimmed by 6 bases and 1 base, with 16 bases remaining between them. CDR3 length: 16 amino acids. The DNA of the CDR3 is TGTGCCAGCAGAACGGGACATCCCGGGAGCAATCAGCCCCAGCATTTT. Translating it yields CASRTGHPGSNQPQHF. Drawing the rest from reference TRBV28 and TRBJ1-5, the complete variable domain is DVKVTQSSRYLVKRTGEKVFLECVQDMDHENMFWYRQDPGLGLRLIYFSYDVKMKEKGDIPEGYSVSREKKERFSLILESASTNQTSMYLCASRTGHPGSNQPQHFGDGTRLSIL.

V is TRBV5-1 and J is TRBJ2-1, with TRBD2 matching 7 bases. From germline, CDR1 is SGHRS and CDR2 YFSETQ. V was clipped by 2 bases and J by 1 base; unmatched bases: 9. The CDR3 covers 17 residues. The DNA for the CDR3 is TGCGCCAGCAGCTTCCGCCCTGGGGGACTATCCTACAATGAGCAGTTCTTC. It is translated as CASSFRPGGLSYNEQFF.

The sample holds a few counts of this clonotype. The rearrangement uses TRBV27 and TRBJ2-7; D perhaps matches TRBD1 (6 bases). V was clipped by 0 bases and J by 2 bases, with 17 bases between them. This CDR3 comprises 17 residues. Germline CDR1 and CDR2: MNHEY and SMNVEV (reference sequence). CDR3 residues: CASSLSNLGPGAYEQYF. In DNA form, the CDR3 reads TGTGCCAGCAGTTTATCGAATCTGGGGCCAGGGGCCTACGAGCAGTACTTC.